The text below deals with one T cell receptor (beta chain). Germline-derived CDR1 and CDR2 are GTSNPN and SVGIG (reference sequence). Trimming removed 1 base at V and 5 bases at J, with 11 bases between. The CDR3 is 13 amino acids. This record comes from a study of blood T cell repertoires in COVID-19. Assay used: immunoSEQ multiplex PCR; TCRdb lists only in-frame clones, some missing. The sample lists some 130,000 clones, approximately 84% occurring once. The chain links TRBV30 to TRBJ1-2; D not resolved. The sequence came from a human donor in a cohort sampled during active COVID-19. Sequenced sample: peripheral blood. CDR3 DNA: TGTGCCTGGAGTGGCGGGCGACTATATGGCTACACCTTC. Translating gives CAWSGGRLYGYTF.